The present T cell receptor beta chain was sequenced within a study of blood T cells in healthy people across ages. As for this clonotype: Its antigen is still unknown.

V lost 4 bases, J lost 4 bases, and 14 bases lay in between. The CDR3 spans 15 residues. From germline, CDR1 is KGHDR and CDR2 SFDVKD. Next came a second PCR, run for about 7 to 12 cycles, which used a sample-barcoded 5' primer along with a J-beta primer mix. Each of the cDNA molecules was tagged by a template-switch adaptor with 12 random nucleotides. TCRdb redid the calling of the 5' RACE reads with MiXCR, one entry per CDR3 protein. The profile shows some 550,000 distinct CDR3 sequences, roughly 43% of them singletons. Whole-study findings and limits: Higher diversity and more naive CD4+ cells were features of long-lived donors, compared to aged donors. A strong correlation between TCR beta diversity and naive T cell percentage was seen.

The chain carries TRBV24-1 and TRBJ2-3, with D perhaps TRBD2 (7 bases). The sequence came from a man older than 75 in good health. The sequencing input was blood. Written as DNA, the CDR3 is TGTGCCACCAGTGACCCCGCGGGGGCCGCAGATACGCAGTATTTT. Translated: CATSDPAGAADTQYF.